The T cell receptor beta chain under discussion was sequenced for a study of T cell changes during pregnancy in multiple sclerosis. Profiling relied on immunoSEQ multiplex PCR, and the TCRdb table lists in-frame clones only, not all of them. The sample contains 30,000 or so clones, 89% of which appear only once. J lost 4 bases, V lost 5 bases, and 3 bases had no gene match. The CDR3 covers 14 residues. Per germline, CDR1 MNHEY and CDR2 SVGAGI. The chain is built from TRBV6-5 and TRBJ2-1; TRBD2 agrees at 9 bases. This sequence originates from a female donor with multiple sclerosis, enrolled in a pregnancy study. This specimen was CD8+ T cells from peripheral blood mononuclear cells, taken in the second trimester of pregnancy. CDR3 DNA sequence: TGTGCCAGCAGTCCTAGCGGGGCATACAATGAGCAGTTCTTC. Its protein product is CASSPSGAYNEQFF.